These 3 T cell receptor beta chains were sequenced from one sample in a study of Ad26.COV2.S vaccination and SARS-CoV-2 variants. The treatment was: around 19 received Ad26.COV2.S at low or high dose, single or two shots; five or six received placebo; per-sample allocation not given. Sampling was performed 63 days after the first vaccine or placebo injection. Only in-frame clones appear in the TCRdb table, and some are missing; sequencing was by immunoSEQ multiplex PCR. The sample includes about 390,000 clones, about 92% of them seen just once. Specimen: peripheral blood, collected in a trial of Ad26.COV2.S vaccine versus placebo. The receptors originated from a person between 18 and 65 years old who received the Ad26.COV2.S COVID-19 vaccine or a placebo.

This chain links TRBV28 with TRBJ1-5; a possible D gene is TRBD1 (6 bases). Germline V gene lookup returns CDR1 MDHEN and CDR2 SYDVKM. V was pared by 3 bases and J by 2 bases, with 11 bases between. The CDR3 is 15 residues long. This CDR3 is CASSFPRGGNQPQHF. The CDR3 DNA reads TGTGCCAGCAGTTTCCCCAGGGGTGGCAATCAGCCCCAGCATTTT.

The gene calls are TRBV7-2 and TRBJ1-1, with 7 bases matching TRBD1. CDR3 length: 14 amino acids. J was trimmed by 6 bases and V by 4 bases; bases with no gene match: 8. The germline CDR1 and CDR2 sequences are SGHTA and FQGNSA. The DNA for the CDR3 is TGTGCCAGCAGCTCGCAGGGGGTCGGTTCTGAAGCTTTCTTT. Its translation is CASSSQGVGSEAFF.

The V gene is TRBV7-2, the J gene TRBJ2-3, with unresolved D. This CDR3 contains 14 residues. V was clipped by 5 bases and J by 4 bases, with 13 bases between them. CDR1 is SGHTA and CDR2 is FQGNSA in the germline V gene. The CDR3 here is CASSLQAKADTQYF. The CDR3, as DNA: TGTGCCAGCAGCCTCCAAGCAAAGGCAGATACGCAGTATTTT.